This TCR beta chain was identified during a study of tumor-infiltrating lymphocytes in primary liver carcinoma. Unsorted bulk tissue of about 18-34 mg yielded co-extracted RNA and DNA. Notes on this clonotype: At one boundary the junction diverges from the germline segment, which might be a read error.

This CDR3 is 13 amino acids long. Germline V gene sequence: CDR1 SQVTM, CDR2 ANQGSEA. With a constant-region primer, TCR beta cDNA was made from about 0.55 ug of total RNA. Investigators got TCR beta libraries out of three nested multiplex PCR rounds, done with slightly modified ARM-PCR. Running nine to ten cycles apiece, the first two PCR rounds relied on TRBV1-TRBV30 forward primers together with a C-beta reverse primer. One entry per CDR3 protein, called by TCRdb with MiXCR from the multiplex PCR reads. The data show tens of thousands of distinct CDR3 sequences, over 65% seen once. The chain couples TRBV29-1 to TRBJ2-1, with D unresolved. The TCR originated in a man aged 35-49 years with primary liver carcinoma and hepatitis B virus infection. The sequencing input was liver tumor tissue from sampling region 3. Subset of the sample: tumor region T3, left-lateral pole. The CDR3 here is CNGGPASYNEQLF. The CDR3 DNA sequence: TGCAACGGTGGGCCAGCCTCCTACAATGAGCAGTTGTTC.